This T cell receptor (beta chain) was recorded in a study of Graves' ophthalmopathy and Graves' hyperthyroidism. From germline, CDR1 is SGHNT and CDR2 YENEEA. The CDR3 spans 14 residues. V lost 3 bases, J lost 7 bases, and 12 bases lay in between. For repertoire sequencing, the TCR beta CDR3 regions were amplified from RNA transcripts. After a first-round RT-PCR with HTBI primers, a second-round multiplex PCR was run. TCRdb processed the multiplex PCR reads anew with MiXCR; each CDR3 protein has one entry. The sample consists of 500,000 to 600,000 distinct CDR3 sequences, under 45% of them appearing once. This clonotype has ten or more counts. Its antigen remains unknown. Other autoimmune diseases, uncontrolled infections, pregnancy or lactation excluded patients from enrollment. Whole-study findings and limits: Forecasting of ophthalmopathy progression by the model achieved approximately 70% sensitivity and less than 80% specificity. Detection in blood was also observed for most expanded thyroid clonotypes above 0.001 frequency. Ophthalmopathy could be told apart from stable hyperthyroidism by a 13-signature model (around 85% sensitivity, around 79% specificity).

This TCR was recovered from an adult man with Graves' hyperthyroidism. Sequenced input: peripheral blood or thyroid tissue (not recorded which). This chain uses TRBV11-3 with TRBJ1-4; D call uncertain. For the CDR3, the DNA is TGTGCCAGCAGCTTGCGAGCAGGAAGTGAAAAACTGTTTTTT. This codes for CASSLRAGSEKLFF.